Below, one T cell receptor (beta chain) is given with its context. Its target antigen remains unknown. Base qualities are not recorded, but no much larger clone differs from it by a single base. This sample is part of a study of cytomegalovirus exposure and HLA in healthy donors (dated by TCRdb to 2017 to 2019). In terms of the full investigation: According to an earlier analysis of a few hundred of the donors, about 179 million T cells yielded 117 million unique TCR beta sequences and about 300 Gb of sequence data. About 300 gigabases of sequencing data and roughly 81 million unique TCR sequences made up an early release that covered 500 to 650 HLA-typed donors. Among the roughly 400 genotyped donors, approximately 77% belonged to the genetic ancestry cluster associated with self-reported Caucasian donors. The aim of the study was to test whether cataloging public T cell receptors could identify signatures of past pathogen exposure. The study profiled the T cell repertoires of more than 500 subjects by immunosequencing and related them to cytomegalovirus serostatus. Along with the approximately 700-subject first cohort, a separate validation cohort of around 110 different subjects was used. To predict cytomegalovirus infection status, the study combined high-throughput TCR immunosequencing, statistical association of individual TCRs with disease status, and machine learning. In a later analysis, previously published TCR beta repertoires from about 640 donors were re-analyzed and high-resolution HLA genotyping was added so that TCR occurrence patterns could be studied. Rather than using new phenotypic data, the later analysis identified candidate immune exposures from TCR beta sequences and from how often those sequences occurred across donors. An earlier analysis of around 640 of the donors used high-throughput TCR beta sequencing to judge whether each TCR beta V gene segment behaved as functional or pseudogenic. Donor age, sex, ethnicity and CMV serostatus were compiled together with the repertoire data. A later genetic analysis used genome-wide SNP genotypes for about three fifths of the 666 donors, treating that subset as a discovery cohort. All discovery cohort repertoires had been generated on a single sequencing platform. HLA typing covered class I and class II loci at four-digit resolution. Typing coverage differed by locus: A, B, C, DRB1 and DQB1 were typed in about 629-630 donors, DQA1 in approximately 520, DPA1 in 600 to 610, and DPB1 in 400 to 480. About 5 DR-DQ haplotypes were handled as single units for association and clustering, since linkage in the cohort was strong. On average, roughly 250,000 unique TCR beta nucleotide sequences were sequenced per donor among fewer than 500 genotyped donors of the cohort, with around 19% of those sequences being non-productive. Results and caveats for the whole study, not just this receptor: Most CMV-associated TCR beta chains appeared to be HLA-restricted in a later analysis, and the HLA associations seemed to be driven largely by CMV exposure. The study gave a list of roughly 150 TCR beta chains associated with cytomegalovirus. Sequencing depth was assumed to be roughly uniform across donors in the presence/absence analyses, though that assumption may not hold. The sequencing pipeline was judged likely to have produced a cluster of highly shared sequence variants as a technical artifact. Only TCR beta chains were sequenced in this cohort, and the absence of alpha or paired-chain data limited detectable features. At a false discovery rate of 0.05, a later analysis linked 16,951 TCR beta sequences to specific HLA alleles. Compared with the approximately 600-donor mean, donors in an Asian-associated ancestry cluster had fewer N-insertions in productive TCRs, according to a later genetic analysis. Most TCR sequences were seen in very few donors, while some public TCRs were found in many individuals. In vitro tests confirmed that a few of the cytomegalovirus-associated TCR beta chains recognize cytomegalovirus antigens. Broadly in line with IMGT annotations, most TCR beta V segments showed up in productive rearrangements about 87% or about 30% of the time in an earlier analysis of approximately 640 of the donors. In a later analysis, HLA-associated TCR beta chains were found to be more clonally expanded and to have lower generation probabilities than equally common non-associated chains. The earlier analysis of nearly 600 of the donors excluded fewer than 20 rarely observed V segments, including chromosome 9 orphons, because counts were too low. Correlated functional status among segregating V segments might reflect linkage disequilibrium, but an unknown experimental factor could not be ruled out. Because HLA typing was unavailable for some donors at each locus, only the typed subset was used in association tests. Cytomegalovirus status was reported to be diagnosed by the classifier with high specificity and sensitivity in both the original and validation cohorts. Some IMGT-functional V segments, including TRBV6-2 and TRBV6-3, could not be distinguished by the 87-base-pair reads and were therefore excluded. In a later genetic analysis, a missense DCLRE1C variant was associated with V-gene and J-gene trimming of TCR beta chains, and the association was replicated in an independent cohort. The only immune exposure information available for the cohort was CMV serostatus. Assigning TCR associations to individual alleles was difficult when HLA alleles, especially DR and DQ, strongly co-occurred. According to the authors, the approach could potentially be generalized to other disease states and immunological phenotypes. A further reported finding was that TCR beta sequences accurately predicted the HLA-A and HLA-B alleles for most subjects in the first cohort. In a later analysis, the rate of TCR association differed among HLA loci, with DRB1 alleles having the most associated TCRs and HLA-C alleles having the fewest. According to a later analysis, parvovirus B19, influenza, CMV and Epstein-Barr virus appeared linked to several top co-occurrence clusters.

The CDR3 runs 14 residues from the cysteine to the phenylalanine. The entry retains the CDR3 DNA only, 42 bases that are in frame from base 1. At the junction V is shortened by 4 bases and J by 3 bases; bases outside the gene matches: 4. Per the germline V gene, SGHDT is the CDR1 and YYEEEE is the CDR2. Preparation of the library involved the immunoSEQ multiplex PCR assay. For the multiplex PCR, a mixture combining 60 forward primers for TCR Vbeta segments and 13 reverse primers for TCR Jbeta segments was used. The CDR3 region of rearranged TCR beta genes was amplified from genomic DNA with a multiplex PCR assay. The Illumina HiSeq System was used to sequence the amplified TCR beta libraries as 87-base-pair reads. As for the authors' bioinformatics: A later analysis counted some 74 million unique TCR beta chains across the 666 repertoires, and 10 million to 12 million of these chains were shared by at least two donors. A nearest-neighbor algorithm error-corrected the raw reads and collapsed the reads into unique sequences, merging closely related sequences to remove PCR and sequencing errors. CDR3 sequences were aligned to IMGT reference sequences to assign V, D and J gene segments. For a sequence to be retained, at least a six-nucleotide match to both a V gene segment and a J gene segment was required. Rearrangements were classified as productive when the CDR3 lacked stop codons and remained in frame with V and J, and all other rearrangements were classified as non-productive. Following IMGT convention, CDR3 was defined as the stretch from the second conserved V-encoded cysteine up to the conserved J-encoded phenylalanine. The earlier analysis of 500 to 600 of the donors excluded sequences that lacked an unambiguous match to a single V gene segment. In an earlier analysis of several hundred of the donors, V segments were called functional above 56.7% productive rearrangements and were called segregating when the between-donor standard deviation exceeded 5%. A statistical classification framework was built for diagnosing cytomegalovirus status from the catalog of TCR beta chain sequences. A later analysis assigned V and J genes by comparing TCR nucleotide sequences with IMGT/GENE-DB human TR gene sequences. Using the TCRdist pipeline, a later analysis assigned CDR3 sequences along with most-parsimonious VDJ recombination scenarios. In a later analysis, each TCR beta chain was defined by its CDR3 amino acid sequence together with its V-gene family, and reads without a unique V-gene family were excluded. A later analysis removed several hundred highly shared, low-generation-probability nucleotide sequences to deal with suspected cross-contamination and a sequencing artifact. In a later analysis, a clonal expansion index was calculated for each public chain from normalized within-repertoire ranks of inferred template counts. Generation probabilities in a later analysis came from a VDJ recombination model fitted to out-of-frame rearrangements, and those results were checked against IGoR. In a later analysis, TCR-TCR, TCR-HLA and TCR-CMV co-occurrence was scored with hypergeometric tests, and a repertoire-size bias correction was applied to TCR pairs. In a later analysis, false discovery rates were estimated by permuting HLA or CMV assignments 20 times. A later analysis grouped co-occurring TCRs with DBSCAN, adding TCRdist sequence similarity when clustering within HLA-allele-positive subsets. Repertoires with fewer than 30,000 or more than 120,000 public chains were left out of co-occurrence clustering, as were a few repertoires with anomalous nucleotide sharing. TCRdb holds this immuneACCESS table with in-frame rearrangements only. Some clones are missing; in checked studies, unresolved V genes explain under half, and the rest has no known cause. V and J calls and clone size are given by that table; D and trimming were obtained from the DNA. The sample table records some 270,000 clones; over 90% of these occur just once. Around 1.7% of the sample belongs to the ten largest clones.

The cohort was made up of 650 to 700 healthy bone marrow donors. All cohort members were sampled while nominally healthy, although unrecorded immune exposures were likely present. The donor tested CMV seronegative, placing the donor among the 350 to 400 seronegative members of the cohort. A peripheral blood sample was collected from each donor, and TCR beta sequencing was performed on peripheral blood mononuclear cells. The Qiagen DNeasy Blood Extraction Kit was used to extract genomic DNA from the blood cell samples. This TCR came from a girl aged 2 to 9 in good health and CMV-seronegative. The specimen sequenced was PBMCs. The chain joins TRBV5-6 to TRBJ2-1; 7 central bases correspond to TRBD1. The CDR3 region reads CASSPRGYYNEQFF. The DNA sequence is given as TGTGCCAGCAGCCCCAGGGGGTACTACAATGAGCAGTTCTTC.